A selection of T cell receptor beta chains follows, all from one sample in a study of cytomegalovirus exposure and HLA in healthy donors. Some clones are missing from TCRdb's copy, which holds only in-frame ones; the method was immunoSEQ multiplex PCR. The sample holds under 200,000 clones, approximately 72% seen once. The sequencing sample was made of PBMCs. These receptors came from a man aged 45-65 years in good health and CMV-seronegative. CDR3s include the opening cysteine and the closing phenylalanine or tryptophan. D genes are given only for firm matches. Part of the rows lack a size; the others show once, few, many or a class for expanded clones.

TRBV18	.	.	TRBJ1-5	CASSPSRDYNQPQHF	TGTGCCAGCTCACCATCCAGGGACTACAATCAGCCCCAGCATTTT
TRBV5-1	.	TRBD1	TRBJ1-4	CAGSPFRDRGEKLFF	TGCGCCGGCAGCCCGTTCCGGGACAGGGGTGAAAAACTGTTTTTT
TRBV5-5	.	.	TRBJ1-2	CASSVGQSSVTYGYTF	TGTGCCAGCAGCGTTGGACAGTCCAGTGTCACCTATGGCTACACCTTC
TRBV11-2	.	TRBD1	TRBJ2-5	CASSLHWDREGETQYF	TGTGCCAGCAGCCTACACTGGGACAGGGAGGGAGAGACCCAGTACTTC
TRBV2	.	.	TRBJ2-6	CASRAGSGANVLTF	TGTGCCAGCAGGGCAGGGTCCGGGGCCAACGTCCTGACTTTC
TRBV11-3	few	.	TRBJ2-3	CASSLASGPDTQYF	TGTGCCAGCAGCTTAGCGAGCGGGCCAGATACGCAGTATTTT
TRBV7-2	.	.	TRBJ2-7	CASSFWGSTYEQYF	TGTGCCAGCAGCTTCTGGGGCAGTACCTACGAGCAGTACTTC
TRBV15	few	TRBD2	TRBJ2-7	CATSRDPGGGSYEQYF	TGTGCCACCAGCAGAGATCCGGGGGGGGGATCCTACGAGCAGTACTTC
TRBV5-1	.	.	TRBJ2-1	CASSLPAGATYNEQFF	TGCGCCAGCAGCTTGCCTGCGGGGGCGACCTACAATGAGCAGTTCTTC
TRBV7-2	.	.	TRBJ2-2	CASSQQGLDGELFF	TGTGCCAGCAGTCAGCAGGGCCTCGACGGGGAGCTGTTTTTT
TRBV6-5	few	TRBD2	TRBJ2-7	CASSYSGTSEVYEQYF	TGTGCCAGCAGTTACTCCGGGACTAGCGAGGTCTACGAGCAGTACTTC
TRBV5-1	few	.	TRBJ2-7	CASSSNYEQYF	TGCGCCAGCAGCTCAAATTACGAGCAGTACTTC
TRBV5-1	.	.	TRBJ2-2	CASSEQGNTGELFF	TGCGCCAGCAGCGAACAGGGGAACACCGGGGAGCTGTTTTTT
TRBV6-1	few	.	TRBJ1-2	CASREGVPPGGYTF	TGTGCCAGCAGGGAGGGTGTTCCCCCCGGAGGCTACACCTTC
TRBV9	few	TRBD1	TRBJ1-1	CASSVAGQGSTEAFF	TGTGCCAGCAGCGTAGCCGGACAGGGGAGCACTGAAGCTTTCTTT
TRBV11-2	once	.	TRBJ1-2	CASSLAFQNYGYTF	TGTGCCAGCAGCTTAGCTTTCCAGAACTATGGCTACACCTTC
TRBV15	.	TRBD1	TRBJ1-2	CATSRETGFPTNYGYTF	TGTGCCACCAGCAGAGAGACAGGGTTCCCGACAAACTATGGCTACACCTTC
TRBV2	.	TRBD1	TRBJ2-3	CASRPGQGAYTDTQYF	TGTGCCAGCAGGCCGGGACAGGGGGCATACACAGATACGCAGTATTTT
TRBV5-1	.	TRBD1	TRBJ1-1	CASSSRTGGMNTEAFF	TGCGCCAGCAGCTCCAGGACAGGGGGGATGAACACTGAAGCTTTCTTT
TRBV2	.	.	TRBJ1-3	CASSGEVPSGNTIYF	TGTGCCAGCAGCGGAGAGGTCCCCTCTGGAAACACCATATATTTT
TRBV7-9	.	TRBD2	TRBJ2-1	CASSGARLAGSYNEQFF	TGTGCCAGCAGCGGAGCAAGACTAGCGGGATCATACAATGAGCAGTTCTTC
TRBV2	.	.	TRBJ2-2	CASRVGLNTGELFF	TGTGCCAGCAGGGTTGGGCTTAACACCGGGGAGCTGTTTTTT
TRBV6-5	.	TRBD1	TRBJ2-7	CASSYSGQAWYEQYF	TGTGCCAGCAGTTACTCGGGACAGGCCTGGTACGAGCAGTACTTC
TRBV2	.	TRBD1	TRBJ1-3	CASRDRGSGNTIYF	TGTGCTAGCAGGGACAGGGGCTCTGGAAACACCATATATTTT
TRBV9	.	TRBD2	TRBJ2-3	CASSVYGGGSTDTQYF	TGTGCCAGCAGCGTATATGGCGGGGGGTCCACAGATACGCAGTATTTT
TRBV5-6	.	.	TRBJ1-2	CASSVGRVIYGYTF	TGTGCCTCTTCTGTCGGCAGGGTGATCTATGGCTACACCTTC
TRBV23-1	.	TRBD1	TRBJ1-2	CASSWTGGPYHSTF	TGCGCCAGCAGTTGGACAGGGGGCCCATACCACTCCACCTTC
TRBV25-1	.	.	TRBJ2-1	CASSGTRHNEQFF	TGTGCCAGCAGTGGGACACGCCACAATGAGCAGTTCTTC
TRBV7-3	.	.	TRBJ2-7	CASSQTSGNYNEQYF	TGTGCCAGCAGCCAGACTTCAGGGAACTACAACGAGCAGTACTTC
TRBV11-3	few	.	TRBJ2-3	CASSLGLLNTQYF	TGTGCCAGCAGCTTAGGACTCCTGAATACGCAGTATTTT
TRBV18	.	.	TRBJ2-2	CASSPITGFNTGELFF	TGTGCCAGCTCACCCATTACAGGGTTTAACACCGGGGAGCTGTTTTTT
TRBV7-2	.	TRBD2	TRBJ2-7	CASSRDRGGRYEQYF	TGTGCCAGCAGTCGCGACCGGGGGGGCCGGTACGAGCAGTACTTC
TRBV5-5	.	TRBD2	TRBJ2-3	CASSEGLAALTDTQYF	TGTGCCAGCAGCGAGGGACTAGCGGCGCTCACAGATACGCAGTATTTT
TRBV19	few	.	TRBJ2-3	CASSINAGVDTQYF	TGTGCCAGTAGTATAAACGCAGGGGTGGATACGCAGTATTTT
TRBV13	.	TRBD2	TRBJ2-7	CASSPGLLYEQYF	TGTGCCAGCAGCCCGGGACTACTCTACGAGCAGTACTTC
TRBV4-1	.	TRBD2	TRBJ2-1	CASSYQAGGSYNEQFF	TGCGCCAGCAGCTACCAAGCGGGGGGGTCTTACAATGAGCAGTTCTTC
TRBV6-5	.	.	TRBJ1-2	CASSYREGGYGYTF	TGTGCCAGCAGTTACCGAGAAGGGGGCTATGGCTACACCTTC
TRBV23-1	.	TRBD1	TRBJ1-1	CASSQSRTGDLDMNTEAFF	TGCGCCAGCAGTCAATCGCGGACAGGGGATTTGGACATGAACACTGAAGCTTTCTTT
TRBV28	.	.	TRBJ1-5	CASSPHPGVQPQHF	TGTGCCAGCAGTCCGCATCCGGGGGTTCAGCCCCAGCATTTT
TRBV5-6	.	TRBD1	TRBJ1-2	CASSLIGGSQGAGYTF	TGTGCCAGCAGCTTGATTGGGGGCAGCCAGGGGGCAGGCTACACCTTC
TRBV19	.	.	TRBJ1-1	CASSIYRQAFF	TGTGCCAGTAGTATCTACAGACAAGCTTTCTTT
TRBV11-2	.	.	TRBJ1-2	CASSLDRNYGYTF	TGTGCCAGCAGCCTGGACAGAAACTATGGCTACACCTTC
TRBV6-1	.	TRBD1	TRBJ2-3	CASSIRQGWTDTQYF	TGTGCCAGCAGTATACGACAGGGGTGGACAGATACGCAGTATTTT
TRBV11-1	few	.	TRBJ2-6	CASSPGGANVLTF	TGTGCCAGCAGCCCGGGAGGGGCCAACGTCCTGACTTTC
TRBV18	once	TRBD1	TRBJ1-6	CASSLDRGNSPLHF	TGTGCCAGCTCACTAGACAGGGGTAATTCACCCCTCCACTTT
TRBV6-1	.	TRBD1	TRBJ1-6	CASSGTGGPNSPLHF	TGTGCCAGCAGTGGGACAGGGGGCCCAAATTCACCCCTCCACTTT
TRBV5-5	.	TRBD2	TRBJ2-5	CASRPALAGGQETQYF	TGTGCCAGCAGACCGGCACTAGCGGGGGGACAAGAGACCCAGTACTTC
TRBV6-5	.	TRBD1	TRBJ1-6	CASRLATGSGSPLHF	TGTGCCAGCAGGCTAGCGACAGGGAGTGGCTCACCCCTCCACTTT
TRBV7-6	.	.	TRBJ1-1	CASSLGQNTEAFF	TGTGCCAGCAGCTTGGGACAGAACACTGAAGCTTTCTTT
TRBV15	.	TRBD2	TRBJ2-7	CATSRDPGGDEQYF	TGTGCCACCAGCAGAGATCCTGGGGGGGACGAGCAGTACTTC
TRBV19	few	.	TRBJ1-1	CASSINRDTEAFF	TGTGCCAGTAGTATTAACAGGGACACTGAAGCTTTCTTT